These 3 T cell receptor beta chains originate from one sample sequenced in a study of somatic mutations in cytotoxic T cells in rheumatoid arthritis. Sequencing was performed with immunoSEQ multiplex PCR; in TCRdb, only in-frame clones are kept and a portion is missing. The sample has 11,000 or so clones, about 68% seen once. What was sequenced was CD8+ T cells sorted from blood. Every receptor here comes from a man aged 65-85 years in good health.

The V gene is TRBV5-6, the J gene TRBJ2-7; no clear D. V gave up 2 bases and J gave up 7 bases, with 10 bases separating them. The CDR3 totals 12 residues. Germline lookup yields CDR1 SGHDT and CDR2 YYEEEE. CDR3 coding DNA: TGTGCCAGCAGCTTAGTCGAGTCTGAGCAGTACTTC. Its protein product is CASSLVESEQYF.

The rearrangement uses TRBV7-9 and TRBJ1-2; weak D call: TRBD1 (5 bases). With 4 bases removed from V and 1 base from J, the gap between germline ends came to 19 bases. CDR3 size: 17 residues. Germline V gene sequence: CDR1 SEHNR, CDR2 FQNEAQ (reference sequence). The CDR3 region has the DNA TGTGCCAGCAGCTCAGTAACACCAGGGTGGGGTAACTATGGCTACACCTTC. As protein: CASSSVTPGWGNYGYTF.

V gene TRBV4-3 combines with J gene TRBJ1-1; the D gene is possibly TRBD1 (5 bases). This CDR3 is 16 amino acids long. CDR1 and CDR2 from the germline V gene are LGHNA and YSLEER. V gave up 1 base and J gave up 1 base, with 13 bases separating them. CDR3 protein: CASSQGTGTANTEAFF. CDR3 DNA: TGCGCCAGCAGCCAAGGGACCGGGACCGCGAACACTGAAGCTTTCTTT.